The 8 T cell receptor beta chains below all came from one sample that was sequenced in a study of OX40 agonist ivuxolimab in advanced cancers. Profiled with immunoSEQ multiplex PCR; TCRdb holds only in-frame clones, not every one. The table records about 37,000 clones, about 85% of them present only once. Sequenced material: CD4+ or CD8+ T cells sorted from blood, taken in a trial of the OX40 agonist ivuxolimab. The source of these receptors is an adult with an advanced solid tumor such as melanoma, head and neck, liver or kidney cancer.

This clone was observed a few times. The rearrangement links TRBV30 to TRBJ1-5; TRBD1 aligns across 11 bases. With V trimmed by 5 bases and J by 6 bases, 3 bases remained unmatched. Germline CDR1 and CDR2: GTSNPN and SVGIG (reference sequence). CDR3 length: 13 residues. CDR3 residues: CAWGQGAGQPQHF. The DNA of the CDR3 is TGTGCCTGGGGACAGGGGGCGGGTCAGCCCCAGCATTTT.

The J gene is TRBJ2-2, the V gene TRBV5-6; D tentatively reads TRBD1 or TRBD2 (5 bases each). V was shortened by 4 bases and J by 6 bases, with 16 bases between the two germline ends. This CDR3 is 15 amino acids long. The germline V gene has CDR1 SGHDT and CDR2 YYEEEE. The CDR3 DNA reads TGTGCCAGCAGCCCCCGGGACCTAGTTCCCGGGGAGCTGTTTTTT. Translated: CASSPRDLVPGELFF.

The genes are TRBV14 and TRBJ2-3; a weak D match, TRBD2 (5 bases). The CDR3 has 16 amino acids. Germline V lookup: CDR1 SGHDN, CDR2 FVKESK. The V gene lost 0 bases and the J gene lost 2 bases, with 12 bases spanning the gap. CDR3 bases: TGTGCCAGCAGCCAAGATCCAGGAGGAGACACAGATACGCAGTATTTT. Its translation: CASSQDPGGDTDTQYF. Filled out from reference TRBV14 and TRBJ2-3, the complete variable domain reads EAGVTQFPSHSVIEKGQTVTLRCDPISGHDNLYWYRRVMGKEIKFLLHFVKESKQDESGMPNNRFLAERTGGTYSTLKVQPAELEDSGVYFCASSQDPGGDTDTQYFGPGTRLTVL.

The chain carries TRBV5-1 and TRBJ2-7, with 13 bases that match TRBD2. Germline V gene sequence: CDR1 SGHRS, CDR2 YFSETQ. The CDR3 extends over 13 amino acids. The ends lost 7 bases at V and 4 bases at J; junction bases unmatched: 2. CDR3 sequence reads: CASGTSGTYEQYF. CDR3 coding DNA: TGCGCCAGCGGGACTAGCGGGACGTACGAGCAGTACTTC.

This chain connects TRBV9 to TRBJ2-2; TRBD1 matches 7 bases. The CDR3 contains 15 residues. The germline gives CDR1 SGDLS, CDR2 YYNGEE. V trimming: 4 bases; J trimming: 0 bases; junction bases outside the gene matches: 3. The CDR3 region is CASSLGTANTGELFF. For the CDR3, the DNA is TGTGCCAGCAGCCTCGGGACAGCGAACACCGGGGAGCTGTTTTTT.

This clone appeared a single time. The rearrangement joins TRBV18 to TRBJ2-5; D perhaps matches TRBD2 (5 bases). The V end was cut by 0 bases, the J end by 4 bases, with 9 bases between. This CDR3 is 14 amino acids long. The germline CDR1 and CDR2 sequences are KGHSH and LQKENI. Written as DNA, the CDR3 is TGTGCCAGCTCACCACCCCCCGCGGGAGAGACCCAGTACTTC. This translates into CASSPPPAGETQYF.

The chain joins TRBV11-3 to TRBJ2-1, with D maybe TRBD1 (6 bases). This CDR3 has 16 amino acids. Germline assignment: CDR1 SGHNT and CDR2 YENEEA. V lost 2 bases, J lost 4 bases, and 15 bases lay in between. The CDR3 region has the DNA TGTGCCAGCAGCTTAAATTTTAGACAGGATTACAATGAGCAGTTCTTC. This encodes CASSLNFRQDYNEQFF.

This chain links TRBV7-9 with TRBJ1-2; 8 bases align to TRBD1. The junction had 12 bases not matched to a gene; V was cut back by 4 bases and J by 8 bases. Germline CDR1 and CDR2: SEHNR and FQNEAQ (reference sequence). The CDR3 consists of 15 residues. The CDR3 is CASSSQDRVEEGYTF. CDR3 bases: TGTGCCAGCAGCTCACAGGACAGGGTAGAGGAAGGCTACACCTTC. Full variable domain (outside the CDR3, taken from reference TRBV7-9 and TRBJ1-2): DTGVSQNPRHKITKRGQNVTFRCDPISEHNRLYWYRQTLGQGPEFLTYFQNEAQLEKSRLLSDRFSAERPKGSFSTLEIQRTEQGDSAMYLCASSSQDRVEEGYTFGSGTRLTVV.